The rows below give T cell receptor beta chains drawn from one sample of a study of shared clonotypes between healthy human individuals. Data came from immunoSEQ multiplex PCR; TCRdb stores just in-frame clones and leaves some out. The sample consists of 1.5 million to 1.9 million clones, under 99% of them appearing once. The sequenced sample was naive CD4+ T cells sorted from blood. The receptors stem from a man aged 25 to 45 in good health. The conserved cysteine and the conserved F or W are not part of the CDR3 here. Size values are once, few and many counts, or a class for expanded clones, and some rows have none.

>TRBJ2-3|TRBV20-1|NA
SAKDVDTQY
>TRBJ2-7|TRBV30|NA
AWRGISGSAYEQY
>TRBJ2-3|TRBV7-2|NA
ASKHTSTDTQY
>TRBJ1-1|TRBV2|NA
ASIFRTGRQLNTEAF
>TRBJ1-2|TRBV25-1|NA
ASSEPERSGDGYT
>TRBJ2-7|TRBV10-3|NA
AISGQGGSSYEQY
>TRBJ2-7|TRBV6-4|once
ASSVFGTEPAYEQY
>TRBJ2-7|TRBV6-1|NA
ASSETGREQY
>TRBJ2-1|TRBV4-1|NA
ASSQGSLAGVLHNEQF
>TRBJ1-1|TRBV2|NA
ASSDRDRLNTEAF
>TRBJ1-3|TRBV19|NA
ASSRDRGFSGNTIY
>TRBJ2-7|TRBV27|NA
ASSPRGTSGRSSYEQY
>TRBJ2-3|TRBV5-4|NA
ATQGRSSTDTQY
>TRBJ1-2|TRBV19|NA
ASSSTVDRSYT
>TRBJ2-4|TRBV29-1|NA
SVEPQQAGIQY
>TRBJ2-5|TRBV9|NA
ASSHRTGGVQETQY
>TRBJ2-7|TRBV7-2|once
ASSLGSRGSEQY
>TRBJ2-1|TRBV6-6|NA
ASGSGGREVLF
>TRBJ2-6|TRBV5-1|NA
ASSPLGLAANVLT
>TRBJ2-1|TRBV7-6|NA
ASSPPRGLSYNEQF
>TRBJ1-2|TRBV6-1|NA
ASSDPGQIYGYT
>TRBJ2-3|TRBV6-1|NA
ASRLAGGSDTQY
>TRBJ2-1|TRBV14|NA
ASSAGLAAYNEQF
>TRBJ1-1|TRBV29-1|NA
SPTGPPEAF
>TRBJ2-3|TRBV29-1|NA
SVEGRSTDTQY